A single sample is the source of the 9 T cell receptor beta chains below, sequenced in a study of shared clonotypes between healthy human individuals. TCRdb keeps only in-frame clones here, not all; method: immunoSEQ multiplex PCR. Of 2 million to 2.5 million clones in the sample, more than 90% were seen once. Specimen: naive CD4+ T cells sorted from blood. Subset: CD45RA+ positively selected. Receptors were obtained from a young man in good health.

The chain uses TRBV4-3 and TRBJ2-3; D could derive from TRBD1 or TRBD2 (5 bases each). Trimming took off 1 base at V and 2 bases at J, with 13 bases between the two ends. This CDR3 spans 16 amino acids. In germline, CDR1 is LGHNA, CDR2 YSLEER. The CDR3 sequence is CASSQGGRKYTDTQYF. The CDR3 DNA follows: TGCGCCAGCAGCCAAGGGGGACGTAAGTACACAGATACGCAGTATTTT.

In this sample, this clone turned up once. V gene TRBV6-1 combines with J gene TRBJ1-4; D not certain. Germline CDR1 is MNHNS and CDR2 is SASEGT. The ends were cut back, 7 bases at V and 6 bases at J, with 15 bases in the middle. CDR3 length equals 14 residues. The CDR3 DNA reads TGTGCCAGCAATAGGGAGTCAACCTATGAAAAACTGTTTTTT. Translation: CASNRESTYEKLFF.

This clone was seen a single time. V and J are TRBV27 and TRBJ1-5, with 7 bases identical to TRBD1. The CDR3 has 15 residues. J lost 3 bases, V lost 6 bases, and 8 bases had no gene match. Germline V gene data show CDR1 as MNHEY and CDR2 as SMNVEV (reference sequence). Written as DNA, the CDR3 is TGTGCCAGCAGCCTCACAGGGGTGAACAATCAGCCCCAGCATTTT. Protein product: CASSLTGVNNQPQHF.

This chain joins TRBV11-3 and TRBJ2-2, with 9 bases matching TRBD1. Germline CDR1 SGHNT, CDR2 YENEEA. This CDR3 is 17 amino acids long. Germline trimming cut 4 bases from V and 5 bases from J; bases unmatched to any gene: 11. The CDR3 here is CASSSDPGTGMTGELFF. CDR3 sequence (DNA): TGTGCCAGCAGCTCCGATCCTGGGACAGGGATGACCGGGGAGCTGTTTTTT.

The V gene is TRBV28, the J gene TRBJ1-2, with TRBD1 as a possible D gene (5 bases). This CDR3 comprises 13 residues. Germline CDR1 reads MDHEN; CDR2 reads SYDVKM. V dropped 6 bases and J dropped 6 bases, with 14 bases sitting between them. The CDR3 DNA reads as TGTGCCAGCAGCTGGGACCCAAGGGATGGCTACACCTTC. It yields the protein CASSWDPRDGYTF.

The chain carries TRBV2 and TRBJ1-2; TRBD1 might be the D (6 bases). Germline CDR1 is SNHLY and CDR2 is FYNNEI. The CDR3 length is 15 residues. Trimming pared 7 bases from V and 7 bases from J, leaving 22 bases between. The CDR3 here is CASTTGGLGTIGYTF. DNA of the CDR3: TGTGCCAGCACCACTGGGGGGCTCGGTACTATTGGCTACACCTTC. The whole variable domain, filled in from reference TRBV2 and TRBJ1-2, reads EPEVTQTPSHQVTQMGQEVILRCVPISNHLYFYWYRQILGQKVEFLVSFYNNEISEKSEIFDDQFSVERPDGSNFTLKIRSTKLEDSAMYFCASTTGGLGTIGYTFGSGTRLTVV.

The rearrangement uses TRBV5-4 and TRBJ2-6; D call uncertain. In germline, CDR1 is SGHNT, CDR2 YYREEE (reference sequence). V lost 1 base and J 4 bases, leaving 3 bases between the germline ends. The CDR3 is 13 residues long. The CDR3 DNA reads TGTGCCAGCAGCTTGATCGGGGCCAACGTCCTGACTTTC. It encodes CASSLIGANVLTF. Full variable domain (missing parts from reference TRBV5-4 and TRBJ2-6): ETGVTQSPTHLIKTRGQQVTLRCSSQSGHNTVSWYQQALGQGPQFIFQYYREEENGRGNFPPRFSGLQFPNYSSELNVNALELDDSALYLCASSLIGANVLTFGAGSRLTVL.

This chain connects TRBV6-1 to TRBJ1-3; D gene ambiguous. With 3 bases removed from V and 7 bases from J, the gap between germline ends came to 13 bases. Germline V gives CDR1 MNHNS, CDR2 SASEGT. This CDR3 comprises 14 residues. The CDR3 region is CASSDVGPGNTIYF. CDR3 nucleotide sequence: TGTGCCAGCAGTGATGTAGGGCCGGGGAACACCATATATTTT.

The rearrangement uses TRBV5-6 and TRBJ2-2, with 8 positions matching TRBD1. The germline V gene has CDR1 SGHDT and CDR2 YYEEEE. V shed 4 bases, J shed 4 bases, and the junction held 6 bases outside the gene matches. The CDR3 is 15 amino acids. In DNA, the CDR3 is TGTGCCAGCAGCCCTGACAGGGGAGTCACCGGGGAGCTGTTTTTT. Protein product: CASSPDRGVTGELFF.